This T cell receptor (beta chain) was identified in a study of response to subunit inactivated influenza vaccine (dated by TCRdb to 2016 to 2019). In terms of the full investigation: Deep quantitative profiling of the T cell receptor repertoire was used in the study to follow responses to a trivalent subunit inactivated influenza vaccine. What the authors observed across the whole study: According to the authors, only a limited number of new T cells may be recruited by each seasonal influenza vaccination.

Library creation used RT-PCR. Sequencing took place on an Illumina HiSeq 2500. The public reads were run again by TCRdb, first through fastp at Q25 and then through MiXCR, and only productive beta chains were kept. Entries are consolidated by CDR3 protein sequence, retaining the most common genes and DNA. The sample yields approximately 520,000 distinct CDR3 sequences; roughly 23% were counted once. Approximately 2% of the sample comes from the top ten. Comment on this clonotype: The antigen it binds to is not known. Base qualities are missing; no much larger clone stands one base away.

The CDR3 runs 16 amino acids, cysteine and phenylalanine included. Only CDR3 DNA is held: 48 bases, read in frame from base 1. Trimmed from V: 1 base; trimmed from J: 5 bases; junction bases lacking a gene match: 8. Taken from the germline V gene, the CDR1 and CDR2 loops are SGHRS and YFSETQ. This clonotype originated in a man aged 50-60 years who received an inactivated influenza vaccine. Donor details come from another sample of the same person, matched by shared clones. The source was CD4+ T cells sorted from PBMCs, collected roughly 5 days after vaccination. The rearranged segments are TRBV5-1 and TRBJ2-7; 11 junctional bases match TRBD1. The CDR3 reads CASSLRPGQGVHEQYF. The sequenced DNA: TGCGCCAGCAGCTTGCGTCCGGGACAGGGGGTCCACGAGCAGTACTTC.